This T cell receptor (beta chain) was obtained from a study of blood T cell repertoires in COVID-19. TCRdb's copy holds only in-frame clones and misses some; the assay was immunoSEQ multiplex PCR. Of under 95,000 clones in the sample, more than 75% are singletons; the top ten hold around 7%. The germline V gene encodes CDR1 ENHRY and CDR2 SYGVKD. V gave up 8 bases and J gave up 5 bases; unmatched junction bases: 14. The CDR3 has 15 amino acids. Sequences were obtained from peripheral blood. The source is a human donor with acute or convalescent COVID-19. The donor label of this sample is uncertain. The J gene is TRBJ1-1, the V gene TRBV10-3; 7 bases map to TRBD1. CDR3 residues: CAIRGGGRSRTEAFF. CDR3 nucleotide sequence: TGTGCCATCCGAGGAGGGGGCAGGAGTAGAACTGAAGCTTTCTTT.